This T cell receptor beta chain was documented in a study of CXCR3-negative and CXCR3-positive naive CD8 T cells. Each TRB cDNA library was prepared by 5' RACE (with UMI labels). TCRdb re-called the 5' RACE reads and gives one entry per CDR3 protein, without DNA. The sample spans about 56,000 distinct CDR3 sequences; the ten largest clones claim 20% to 25%. This CDR3 has 14 amino acids. Germline CDR1 DFQATT, CDR2 SNEGSKA (reference sequence). This receptor was taken from a human donor in good health. Some clones in this sample may be carry-over from other donors' samples. V gene TRBV20-1 combines with J gene TRBJ2-1. The sequenced sample consisted of memory CD8+ T cells from blood. Here the CDR3 reads CSARSDLDYNEQFF.